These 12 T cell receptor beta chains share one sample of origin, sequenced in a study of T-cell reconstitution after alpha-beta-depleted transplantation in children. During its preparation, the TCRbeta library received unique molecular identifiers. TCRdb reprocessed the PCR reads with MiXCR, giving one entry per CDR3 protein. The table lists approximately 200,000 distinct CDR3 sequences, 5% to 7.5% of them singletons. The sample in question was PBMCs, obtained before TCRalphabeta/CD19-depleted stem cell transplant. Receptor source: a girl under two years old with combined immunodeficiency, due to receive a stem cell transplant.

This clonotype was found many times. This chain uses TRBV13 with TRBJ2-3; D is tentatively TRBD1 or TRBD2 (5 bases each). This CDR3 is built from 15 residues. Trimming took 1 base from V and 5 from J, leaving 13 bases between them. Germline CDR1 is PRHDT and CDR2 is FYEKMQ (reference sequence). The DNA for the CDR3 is TGTGCCAGCAGCTTAGCACCAGGGACGGGAGATACGCAGTATTTT. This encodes CASSLAPGTGDTQYF.

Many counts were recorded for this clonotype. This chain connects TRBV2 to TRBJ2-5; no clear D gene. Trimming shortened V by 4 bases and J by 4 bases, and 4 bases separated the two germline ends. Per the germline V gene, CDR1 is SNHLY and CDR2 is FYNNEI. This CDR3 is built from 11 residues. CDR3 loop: CASSAAETQYF. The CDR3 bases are TGTGCCAGCAGTGCGGCAGAGACCCAGTACTTC.

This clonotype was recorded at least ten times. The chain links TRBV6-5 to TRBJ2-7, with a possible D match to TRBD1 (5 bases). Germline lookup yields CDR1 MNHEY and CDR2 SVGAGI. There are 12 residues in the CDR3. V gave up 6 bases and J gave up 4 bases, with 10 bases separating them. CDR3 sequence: CASRGDSYEQYF. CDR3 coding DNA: TGTGCCAGCAGGGGCGACAGTTACGAGCAGTACTTC.

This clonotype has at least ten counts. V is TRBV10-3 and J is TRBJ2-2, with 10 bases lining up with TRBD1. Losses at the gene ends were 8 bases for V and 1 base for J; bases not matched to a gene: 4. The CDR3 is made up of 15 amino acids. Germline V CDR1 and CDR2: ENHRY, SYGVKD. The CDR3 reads CAIHRTGGNTGELFF. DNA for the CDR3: TGTGCCATCCATCGGACAGGGGGGAACACCGGGGAGCTGTTTTTT.

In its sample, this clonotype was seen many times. CDR3 protein: CASISGTSYEQYF. The CDR3 DNA follows: TGTGCCAGCATAAGCGGGACCTCCTACGAGCAGTACTTC. The chain recombines TRBV2 with TRBJ2-7; the match to TRBD2 covers 7 bases. Germline V gene lookup returns CDR1 SNHLY and CDR2 FYNNEI. The junction had 3 bases not matched to a gene; V was cut back by 7 bases and J by 0 bases. The length of the CDR3 is 13 residues.

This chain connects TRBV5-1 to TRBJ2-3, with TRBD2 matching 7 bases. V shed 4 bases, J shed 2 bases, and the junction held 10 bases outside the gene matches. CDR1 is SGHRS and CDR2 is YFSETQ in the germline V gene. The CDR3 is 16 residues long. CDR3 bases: TGCGCCAGCAGCCCGACCCCCGGGGGGATCACAGATACGCAGTATTTT. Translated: CASSPTPGGITDTQYF.

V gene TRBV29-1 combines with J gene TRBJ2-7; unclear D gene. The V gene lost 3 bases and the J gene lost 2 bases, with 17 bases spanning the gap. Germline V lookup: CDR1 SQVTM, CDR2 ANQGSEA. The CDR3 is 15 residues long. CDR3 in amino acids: CSVESQAETPYEQYF. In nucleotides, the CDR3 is TGCAGCGTTGAGAGCCAGGCTGAGACTCCCTACGAGCAGTACTTC.

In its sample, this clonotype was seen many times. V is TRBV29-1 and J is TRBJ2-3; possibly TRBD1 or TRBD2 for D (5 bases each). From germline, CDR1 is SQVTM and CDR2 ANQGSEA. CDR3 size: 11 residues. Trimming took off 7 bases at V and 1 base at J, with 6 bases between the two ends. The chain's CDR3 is CSGDGTDTQYF. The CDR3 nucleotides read TGCAGCGGGGACGGCACAGATACGCAGTATTTT.

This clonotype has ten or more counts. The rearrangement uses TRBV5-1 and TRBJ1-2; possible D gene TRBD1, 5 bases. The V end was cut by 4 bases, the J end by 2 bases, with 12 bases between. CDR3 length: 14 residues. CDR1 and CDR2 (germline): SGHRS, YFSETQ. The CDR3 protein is CASSGGERNYGYTF. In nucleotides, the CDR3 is TGCGCCAGCAGCGGAGGGGAAAGGAACTATGGCTACACCTTC. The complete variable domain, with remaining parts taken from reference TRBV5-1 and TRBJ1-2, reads KAGVTQTPRYLIKTRGQQVTLSCSPISGHRSVSWYQQTPGQGLQFLFEYFSETQRNKGNFPGRFSGRQFSNSRSEMNVSTLELGDSALYLCASSGGERNYGYTFGSGTRLTVV.

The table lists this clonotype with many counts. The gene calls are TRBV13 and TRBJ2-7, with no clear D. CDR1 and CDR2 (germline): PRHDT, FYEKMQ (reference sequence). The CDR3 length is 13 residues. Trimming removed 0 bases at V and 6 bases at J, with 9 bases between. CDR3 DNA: TGTGCCAGCAGCTTAGGTATCCGGGTCGAGCAGTACTTC. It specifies CASSLGIRVEQYF.

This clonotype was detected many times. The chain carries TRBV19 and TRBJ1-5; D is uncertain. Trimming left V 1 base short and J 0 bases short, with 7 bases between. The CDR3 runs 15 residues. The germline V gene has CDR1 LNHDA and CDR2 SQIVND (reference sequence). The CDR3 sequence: CASSIADYSNQPQHF. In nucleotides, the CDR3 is TGTGCCAGTAGTATAGCAGATTATAGCAATCAGCCCCAGCATTTT.

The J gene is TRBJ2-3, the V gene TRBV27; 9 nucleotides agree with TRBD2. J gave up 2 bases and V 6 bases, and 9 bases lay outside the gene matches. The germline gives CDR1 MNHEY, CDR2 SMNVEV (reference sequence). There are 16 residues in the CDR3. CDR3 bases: TGTGCCAGCAGCACCGATGCTAGCGGGGCCACAGATACGCAGTATTTT. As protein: CASSTDASGATDTQYF.